The T cell receptor beta chain under discussion was sequenced for a study of blood T cells in healthy people across ages. Across the study: About one barcoded beta molecule per two T cells was the capture yield of template switching.

Samples each had at least 5.5 micrograms of total RNA extracted. Study conclusions and caveats: In older individuals, TCR beta diversity per million T cells was lower, falling roughly linearly with age. Higher diversity and more naive CD4+ cells were features of long-lived donors, compared to aged donors.

Trimming stripped 4 bases from V and 7 bases from J, with 20 bases between. The CDR3 consists of 15 residues. Germline-derived CDR1 and CDR2 are MNHEY and SMNVEV (reference sequence). Using a J-beta primer mix together with a sample-barcoded 5' primer, a second PCR was run for roughly 6 to 12 cycles. A single record per CDR3 protein comes from TCRdb applying MiXCR to the 5' RACE reads. The sample records 1.5 million or so distinct CDR3 sequences, around 42% being singletons. In regard to this clonotype: The antigen is undetermined.

Sequenced: blood. The chain couples TRBV27 to TRBJ2-7; D not certain. This TCR derives from a woman younger than 30 in good health. CDR3 nucleotide sequence: TGTGCCAGCAGTTCTGAGGTTAGTGGGCTAGAGGAGCAGTACTTC. It is translated as CASSSEVSGLEEQYF.